This T cell receptor (beta chain) came from a study of shared T cell receptors in the human thymus. Here immunoSEQ multiplex PCR was the method, and the copy in TCRdb shows in-frame clones only, minus some. The sample records about 380,000 clones, 95% being singletons. The trim removed 4 bases at V and 1 base at J, leaving 6 bases unmatched. Germline CDR1 SGHVS, CDR2 FQNEAQ. The length of the CDR3 is 15 residues. The receptor's source is a human donor. The source material was thymocytes. The chain combines TRBV7-8 with TRBJ1-1; 7 bases match TRBD1. The CDR3 sequence is CASSSPTGENTEAFF. Written as DNA, the CDR3 is TGTGCCAGCAGCTCGCCAACAGGGGAGAACACTGAAGCTTTCTTT.